This is a list of T cell receptor beta chains from one sample in a study of T cell responses to AZD1222 COVID-19 vaccine. The data were produced by immunoSEQ multiplex PCR, yet TCRdb's version contains in-frame clones alone and is incomplete. The table shows fewer than 110,000 clones, with 70% to 90% occurring only once. Source: peripheral blood, taken 28 days after the second AZD1222 dose. Every receptor here comes from an adult who received the AZD1222 COVID-19 vaccine. CDR3s include the opening cysteine and the closing phenylalanine or tryptophan. The D gene is left open where the match is weak. A clone size is listed for some rows: how often the clone was seen (once, few, many), or a class if it is expanded.

>-|-|TRBV10-1|TRBJ1-6
TGCGCCAGCAGTGGAGGGGAACGCTCCTATAATTCACCCCTCCACTTT
CASSGGERSYNSPLHF
>-|-|TRBV27|TRBJ2-2
TGTGCCAGCAGTAGATCGGACGGAAGGACCGGGGAGCTGTTTTTT
CASSRSDGRTGELFF
>-|-|TRBV4-2|TRBJ1-4
TGTGCCAGCAGCCAGACAGTTCGACGGGATGAAAAACTGTTTTTT
CASSQTVRRDEKLFF
>few|-|TRBV2|TRBJ1-2
TGTGCCAGCAGTGAACTTGGGGGGCTCGGCTACACCTTC
CASSELGGLGYTF
>-|TRBD1|TRBV10-3|TRBJ2-7
TGTGCCATCAGTGAGCCTGGACAGGGGAGCTCCTACGAGCAGTACTTC
CAISEPGQGSSYEQYF
>-|-|TRBV5-1|TRBJ2-3
TGCGCCAGCAGAGAAGCAGGGGAGAGGACAGATACGCAGTATTTT
CASREAGERTDTQYF
>-|-|TRBV6-1|TRBJ1-2
TGTGCCAGCAGTGAAGCGGGGGAGGGTTACTATGGCTACACCTTC
CASSEAGEGYYGYTF
>-|TRBD2|TRBV18|TRBJ2-7
TGTGCCAGCTCACCATGGGGGGGGTTAAACGAGCAGTACTTC
CASSPWGGLNEQYF
>-|TRBD2|TRBV6-1|TRBJ2-1
TGTGCCAGCAGTGGCGTATACGGGGGGGTCTCCTACAATGAGCAGTTCTTC
CASSGVYGGVSYNEQFF
>-|-|TRBV24-1|TRBJ2-2
TGTGCCACCAGTGATTTTGGGCAGGGTAAAACCGGGGAGCTGTTTTTT
CATSDFGQGKTGELFF
>-|-|TRBV28|TRBJ2-7
TGTGCCAGCAGTGCTCTGGAGCAGTACTTC
CASSALEQYF
>-|-|TRBV7-2|TRBJ2-1
TGTGCCAGCAGCTTATTTAGTGAGCAGTTCTTC
CASSLFSEQFF
>-|-|TRBV5-1|TRBJ2-7
TGCGCCAGCAGCTTGGTCCTGAACTCCTACGAGCAGTACTTC
CASSLVLNSYEQYF
>-|TRBD1|TRBV7-2|TRBJ1-2
TGTGCCAGCAGCTTGGCAGGAGGGACAGGGCGGAGGTACACCTTC
CASSLAGGTGRRYTF
>-|-|TRBV30|TRBJ2-3
TGTGCCTGGAGTAGGGGGGGCCAGCAAGATACGCAGTATTTT
CAWSRGGQQDTQYF
>-|-|TRBV3-1/TRBV3-2|TRBJ1-5
TGTGCCAGCAGCCACGGGGGCAATCAGCCCCAGCATTTT
CASSHGGNQPQHF
>-|-|TRBV28|TRBJ1-1
TGTGCCAGCAGTTTAATGGCAAACACTGAAGCTTTCTTT
CASSLMANTEAFF
>-|-|TRBV27|TRBJ2-7
TGTGCCAGCAGTCCTACCGTAGGCGGTCAAGGCGAGCAGTACTTC
CASSPTVGGQGEQYF